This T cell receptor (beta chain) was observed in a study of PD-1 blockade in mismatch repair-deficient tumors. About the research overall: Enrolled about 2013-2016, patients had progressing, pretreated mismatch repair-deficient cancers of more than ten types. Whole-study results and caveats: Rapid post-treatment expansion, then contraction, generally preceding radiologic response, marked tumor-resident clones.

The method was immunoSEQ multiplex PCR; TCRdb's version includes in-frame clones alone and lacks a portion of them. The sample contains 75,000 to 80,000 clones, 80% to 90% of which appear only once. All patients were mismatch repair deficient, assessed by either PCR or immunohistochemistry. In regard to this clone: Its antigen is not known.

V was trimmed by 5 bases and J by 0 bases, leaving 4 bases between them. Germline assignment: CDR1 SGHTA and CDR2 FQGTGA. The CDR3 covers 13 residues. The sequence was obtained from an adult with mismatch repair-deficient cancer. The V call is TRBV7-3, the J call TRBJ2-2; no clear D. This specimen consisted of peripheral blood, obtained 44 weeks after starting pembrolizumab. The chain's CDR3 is CASSTTNTGELFF. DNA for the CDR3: TGTGCCAGCAGCACCACGAACACCGGGGAGCTGTTTTTT.